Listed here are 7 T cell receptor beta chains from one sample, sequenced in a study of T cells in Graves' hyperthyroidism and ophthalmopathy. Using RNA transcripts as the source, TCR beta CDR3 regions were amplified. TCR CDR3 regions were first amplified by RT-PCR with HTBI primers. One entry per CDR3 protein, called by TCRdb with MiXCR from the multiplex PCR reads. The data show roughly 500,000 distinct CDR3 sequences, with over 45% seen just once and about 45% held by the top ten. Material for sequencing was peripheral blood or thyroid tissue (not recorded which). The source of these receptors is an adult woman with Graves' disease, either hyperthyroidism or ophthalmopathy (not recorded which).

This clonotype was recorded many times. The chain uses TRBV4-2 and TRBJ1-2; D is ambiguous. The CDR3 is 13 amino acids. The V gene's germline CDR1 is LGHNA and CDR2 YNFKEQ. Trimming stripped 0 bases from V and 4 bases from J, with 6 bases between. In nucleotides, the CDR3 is TGTGCCAGCAGCCAAGAGTTCGCCTATGGCTACACCTTC. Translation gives CASSQEFAYGYTF.

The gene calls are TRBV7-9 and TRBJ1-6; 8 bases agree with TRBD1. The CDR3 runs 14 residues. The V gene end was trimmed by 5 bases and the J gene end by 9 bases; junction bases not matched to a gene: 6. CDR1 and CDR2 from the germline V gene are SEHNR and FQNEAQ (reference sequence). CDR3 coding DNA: TGTGCCAGCAGCCAGACAGGGGATCCTTCACCCCTCCACTTT. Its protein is CASSQTGDPSPLHF.

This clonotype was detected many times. The CDR3 DNA reads as TGTGCCAGCAGTTTTGGGGCCCACTACGAGCAGTACTTC. This translates into CASSFGAHYEQYF. V gene TRBV12-3 or TRBV12-4 combines with J gene TRBJ2-7; TRBD1 is a possible D gene (5 bases). Trimming cost V 3 bases and J 3 bases, with 9 bases left between them. This CDR3 has 13 residues.

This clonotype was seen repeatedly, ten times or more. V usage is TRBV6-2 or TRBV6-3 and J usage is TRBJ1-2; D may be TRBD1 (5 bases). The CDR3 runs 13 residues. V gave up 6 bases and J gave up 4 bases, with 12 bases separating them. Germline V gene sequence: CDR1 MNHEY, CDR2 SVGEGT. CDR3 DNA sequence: TGTGCCAGCAGCGAGCAGGGAAGCTATGGCTACACCTTC. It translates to CASSEQGSYGYTF.

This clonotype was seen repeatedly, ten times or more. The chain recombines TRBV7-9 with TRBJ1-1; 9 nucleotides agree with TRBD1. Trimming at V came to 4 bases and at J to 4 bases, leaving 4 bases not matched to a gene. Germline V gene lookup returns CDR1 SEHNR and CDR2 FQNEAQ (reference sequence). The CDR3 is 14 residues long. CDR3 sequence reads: CASSYRDRVTEAFF. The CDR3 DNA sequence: TGTGCCAGCAGCTACCGGGACAGGGTCACTGAAGCTTTCTTT.

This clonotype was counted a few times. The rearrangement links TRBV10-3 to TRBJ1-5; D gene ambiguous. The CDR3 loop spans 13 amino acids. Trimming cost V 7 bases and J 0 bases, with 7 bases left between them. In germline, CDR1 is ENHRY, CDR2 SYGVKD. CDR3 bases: TGTGCCATCACTGGCGGTAGCAATCAGCCCCAGCATTTT. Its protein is CAITGGSNQPQHF.

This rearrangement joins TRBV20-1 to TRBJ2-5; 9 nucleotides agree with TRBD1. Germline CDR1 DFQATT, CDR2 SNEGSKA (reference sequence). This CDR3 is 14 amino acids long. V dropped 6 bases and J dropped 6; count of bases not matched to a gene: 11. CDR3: CSAEPTGGGKTQYF. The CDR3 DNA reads TGCAGTGCGGAACCCACAGGGGGCGGAAAGACCCAGTACTTC.